A single sample is the source of the 32 T cell receptor beta chains below, sequenced in a study of OX40 agonist ivuxolimab in advanced cancers. Library method: the immunoSEQ multiplex PCR assay. The table was pulled from immuneACCESS by TCRdb, which kept in-frame rearrangements only. Such tables lose some clones; where checked, under half of the loss comes from unresolved V genes, and the rest has no known cause. Present in this sample are 82,000 or so clones, 80% to 95% of which were seen just once. The ten largest clones add up to about 0.61% of the sample. Sample: CD4+ or CD8+ T cells sorted from blood, taken in a trial of the OX40 agonist ivuxolimab. These receptors were collected from an adult with an advanced solid tumor such as melanoma, head and neck, liver or kidney cancer.

The V call is TRBV10-1, the J call TRBJ2-2; D remains unclear. Trimming removed 6 bases from V and 1 base from J, with 9 bases in between. Germline lookup yields CDR1 WNHNN and CDR2 SYGVQD (reference sequence). The CDR3 totals 14 residues. The CDR3 DNA reads TGCGCCAGCAGAGCCCGACAGAACACCGGGGAGCTGTTTTTT. It translates to CASRARQNTGELFF.

The chain links TRBV7-2 to TRBJ1-5; D unclear. The V and J ends lost 2 bases and 0 bases respectively, with 8 bases between them. There are 15 residues in the CDR3. Per germline, CDR1 SGHTA and CDR2 FQGNSA. CDR3 sequence (DNA): TGTGCCAGCAGCTTACATGCGGGTAGCAATCAGCCCCAGCATTTT. Encoded protein: CASSLHAGSNQPQHF.

This clone was picked up one time. The gene calls are TRBV6-1 and TRBJ1-3, with D perhaps matching TRBD1 (6 bases). This CDR3 contains 13 residues. The germline gives CDR1 MNHNS, CDR2 SASEGT. Between the trimmed V and J ends, which lost 8 bases and 0 bases, there was a span of 8 bases. CDR3 DNA sequence: TGTGCCAGCGACAGGACCTCTGGAAACACCATATATTTT. As protein: CASDRTSGNTIYF.

The table lists this clone with a count of one. A read error may account for a junction end that differs from germline. The gene calls are TRBV7-7 and TRBJ2-1; no clear D gene. Looked up from germline, CDR1 is SSHAT and CDR2 is FNYEAQ (reference sequence). This CDR3 has 12 amino acids. The CDR3 DNA reads as TGTGCTAGCAGCACGACGGAGAATGAGCAGTTCTTC. It codes for CASSTTENEQFF.

For this clone: Distinct nucleotide sequences in the sample also encode this CDR3. The chain couples TRBV6-5 to TRBJ2-2; D is unclear. This CDR3 is 13 amino acids long. V was clipped by 6 bases and J by 3 bases, with 8 bases between them. Germline values: CDR1 MNHEY, CDR2 SVGAGI. CDR3 DNA sequence: TGTGCCAGCAGGCCCGGAGACACCGGGGAGCTGTTTTTT. Protein product: CASRPGDTGELFF.

The V and J genes are TRBV5-1 and TRBJ2-1; 7 bases are a match to TRBD2. The junction had 5 bases not matched to a gene; V was cut back by 0 bases and J by 5 bases. Germline V lookup: CDR1 SGHRS, CDR2 YFSETQ. The CDR3 has 15 amino acids. The CDR3 region is CASSLASGTHNEQFF. The CDR3 nucleotides read TGCGCCAGCAGCTTGGCCAGCGGGACCCACAATGAGCAGTTCTTC.

This chain joins TRBV7-8 and TRBJ2-7; unclear D gene. Germline-derived CDR1 and CDR2 are SGHVS and FQNEAQ. The CDR3 has 13 amino acids. V lost 2 bases to trimming and J lost 3 bases, with 8 bases between them. CDR3 nucleotide sequence: TGTGCCAGCAGCTTATTGCAGAACTACGAGCAGTACTTC. Translated: CASSLLQNYEQYF.

This chain joins TRBV5-1 and TRBJ2-1; TRBD1 or TRBD2 may be the D gene (6 bases each). Germline values: CDR1 SGHRS, CDR2 YFSETQ. The V gene lost 4 bases and the J gene lost 9 bases, with 11 bases spanning the gap. The length of the CDR3 is 12 residues. CDR3 amino acids: CASSTGAGEQFF. The CDR3 DNA sequence: TGCGCCAGCAGCACGGGGGCCGGTGAGCAGTTCTTC.

V and J are TRBV11-2 and TRBJ1-5; weak D call: TRBD1 (6 bases). The V end lost 6 bases, the J end lost 1 base, and 10 bases lay between the germline ends. Germline V gene lookup returns CDR1 SGHAT and CDR2 FQNNGV. This CDR3 region has 14 residues. CDR3 protein: CASRLTGSNQPQHF. The CDR3 DNA reads as TGTGCCAGCAGACTAACAGGGAGCAATCAGCCCCAGCATTTT.

The rearrangement links TRBV19 to TRBJ1-2; 8 bases map to TRBD1. Germline assignment: CDR1 LNHDA and CDR2 SQIVND (reference sequence). After removal of 6 bases from V and 4 bases from J, the junction contained 13 bases not matched to a gene. This CDR3 has 16 amino acids. CDR3 in DNA: TGTGCCAGTAGCGATATGAGTGGACAGGGCCGCTATGGCTACACCTTC. Amino acids: CASSDMSGQGRYGYTF.

The V and J genes are TRBV2 and TRBJ1-5; no definite D call. The ends were cut back, 5 bases at V and 5 bases at J, with 13 bases in the middle. The CDR3 has 14 amino acids. Germline V CDR1 and CDR2: SNHLY, FYNNEI. The CDR3 here is CASSPQAGDQPQHF. The CDR3 region has the DNA TGTGCCAGCAGTCCTCAGGCGGGCGATCAGCCCCAGCATTTT. The whole variable domain, remainder taken from reference TRBV2 and TRBJ1-5, is EPEVTQTPSHQVTQMGQEVILRCVPISNHLYFYWYRQILGQKVEFLVSFYNNEISEKSEIFDDQFSVERPDGSNFTLKIRSTKLEDSAMYFCASSPQAGDQPQHFGDGTRLSIL.

This chain uses TRBV5-8 with TRBJ2-7; TRBD1 agrees at 7 bases. Germline values: CDR1 SGHTS, CDR2 YDEGEE. The V segment lost 0 bases and the J segment 7 bases; nucleotides outside the gene matches: 4. This CDR3 has 13 amino acids. CDR3 region: CASSLDRGREQYF. In nucleotides, the CDR3 is TGTGCCAGCAGCTTGGACAGGGGCCGGGAGCAGTACTTC.

The chain joins TRBV10-3 to TRBJ2-1; TRBD2 agrees at 8 bases. Germline values: CDR1 ENHRY, CDR2 SYGVKD. The CDR3 length is 14 residues. The trim removed 7 bases at V and 5 bases at J, leaving 7 bases unmatched. CDR3 protein: CAINPGLANNEQFF. For the CDR3, the DNA is TGTGCCATCAACCCCGGACTAGCAAACAATGAGCAGTTCTTC.

The chain is built from TRBV30 and TRBJ1-4, with 7 bases lining up with TRBD1. After removal of 3 bases from V and 4 bases from J, the junction contained 2 bases not matched to a gene. The CDR3 has 13 residues. Germline V gene sequence: CDR1 GTSNPN, CDR2 SVGIG (reference sequence). As DNA, the CDR3 is TGTGCCTGGAGAACAGGGGTTAATGAAAAACTGTTTTTT. Residues: CAWRTGVNEKLFF.

This sequence joins TRBV6-5 and TRBJ2-5; 8 bases map to TRBD2. With 0 bases clipped from V and 2 bases from J, the junction kept 5 bases outside the gene matches. The CDR3 extends over 16 amino acids. Germline CDR1 MNHEY, CDR2 SVGAGI. CDR3 protein: CASSYSVSGAQETQYF. The CDR3 region has the DNA TGTGCCAGCAGTTACTCGGTTAGCGGGGCTCAAGAGACCCAGTACTTC.

The CDR3 region has the DNA TGTGCCTGGAGCGCTGGGACTAGCGGGAAGAACACCGGGGAGCTGTTTTTT. Translation gives CAWSAGTSGKNTGELFF. This chain uses TRBV30 with TRBJ2-2; 13 positions agree with TRBD2. CDR3 size: 17 residues. V was clipped by 3 bases and J by 1 base; unmatched bases: 5. Per the germline V gene, CDR1 is GTSNPN and CDR2 is SVGIG (reference sequence).

The V and J genes are TRBV5-1 and TRBJ2-2; 7 bases match TRBD2. With V trimmed by 1 base and J by 5 bases, 8 bases remained unmatched. Germline CDR1 and CDR2: SGHRS and YFSETQ. CDR3 size: 16 residues. The CDR3 spells CASSLSSGPRTGELFF. The CDR3 bases are TGCGCCAGCAGCTTGAGTAGCGGGCCGAGGACCGGGGAGCTGTTTTTT.

This sequence joins TRBV6-5 and TRBJ1-2; 7 bases agree with TRBD1. Trimming at V came to 2 bases and at J to 5 bases, leaving 8 bases not matched to a gene. This CDR3 region has 15 residues. Per germline, CDR1 MNHEY and CDR2 SVGAGI. The DNA for the CDR3 is TGTGCCAGCAGTTACGAGATTAGGGGGCCGTATGGCTACACCTTC. It codes for CASSYEIRGPYGYTF.

The chain couples TRBV28 to TRBJ2-1; D perhaps matches TRBD2 (6 bases). Trimming stripped 1 base from V and 7 bases from J, with 14 bases between. CDR3 length equals 15 residues. CDR1 and CDR2 from the germline V gene are MDHEN and SYDVKM. CDR3 in amino acids: CASSLYGGGRNEQFF. The CDR3 DNA sequence: TGTGCCAGCAGTTTATACGGGGGAGGAAGAAATGAGCAGTTCTTC.

The chain has TRBV7-2 and TRBJ2-1; D might be TRBD2 (5 bases). The CDR3 totals 13 residues. The ends were cut back, 1 base at V and 9 bases at J, with 10 bases in the middle. Germline V CDR1 and CDR2: SGHTA, FQGNSA. The CDR3 loop reads CASSLERVGEQFF. CDR3 DNA sequence: TGTGCCAGCAGCTTAGAGAGGGTGGGTGAGCAGTTCTTC.

This chain links TRBV27 with TRBJ2-1; the D is unclear. Germline CDR1 reads MNHEY; CDR2 reads SMNVEV (reference sequence). Trimming took 5 bases from V and 2 from J, leaving 13 bases between them. The CDR3 is 15 amino acids. The CDR3 nucleotides read TGTGCCAGCAGTCCCCCGGTGGGCACCTACAATGAGCAGTTCTTC. The encoded protein is CASSPPVGTYNEQFF.

J is TRBJ1-1 and V is TRBV11-3, with TRBD1 identical over 7 bases. CDR3 length equals 13 residues. Per germline, CDR1 SGHNT and CDR2 YENEEA. J lost 4 bases, V lost 2 bases, and 1 base had no gene match. CDR3 region: CASSLSGGTEAFF. CDR3 nucleotide sequence: TGTGCCAGCAGCTTATCAGGGGGCACTGAAGCTTTCTTT.

The chain employs TRBV10-3 and TRBJ1-1, with unresolved D. The CDR3 extends over 12 amino acids. V lost 4 bases and J lost 4, with 7 bases in between. The V gene's germline CDR1 is ENHRY and CDR2 SYGVKD. This CDR3 is CAISVLGTEAFF. CDR3 nucleotides: TGTGCCATCAGTGTTTTGGGCACTGAAGCTTTCTTT.

The DNA of the CDR3 is TGTGCCAGCAGCTCCAGGACACTCGGCAACAATGAGCAGTTCTTC. Protein product: CASSSRTLGNNEQFF. This chain joins TRBV11-2 and TRBJ2-1; weak D call: TRBD1 (5 bases). V lost 4 bases to trimming and J lost 5 bases, with 15 bases between them. Germline loops: CDR1 SGHAT, CDR2 FQNNGV. The CDR3 extends over 15 amino acids.

The chain carries TRBV11-3 and TRBJ2-7; D is uncertain. CDR3 length: 12 amino acids. From germline, CDR1 is SGHNT and CDR2 YENEEA. V was trimmed by 3 bases and J by 3 bases, leaving 6 bases between them. The CDR3 loop is CASSFRVYEQYF. The CDR3 DNA reads as TGTGCCAGCAGCTTCCGGGTCTACGAGCAGTACTTC.

The chain combines TRBV7-9 with TRBJ1-3; D remains ambiguous. CDR3 length: 14 residues. From germline, CDR1 is SEHNR and CDR2 FQNEAQ (reference sequence). The ends were cut back, 2 bases at V and 0 bases at J, with 5 bases in the middle. The CDR3 is CASSLMASGNTIYF. The CDR3 region has the DNA TGTGCCAGCAGCTTAATGGCCTCTGGAAACACCATATATTTT.

This rearrangement joins TRBV5-1 to TRBJ2-3, with D possibly being TRBD1 (6 bases). V was pared by 6 bases and J by 2 bases, with 19 bases between. Germline CDR1 SGHRS, CDR2 YFSETQ. CDR3 length: 16 amino acids. Written as DNA, the CDR3 is TGCGCCAGCACCTTAACCTTCGGACAGACCACAGATACGCAGTATTTT. Translating it yields CASTLTFGQTTDTQYF.

The gene calls are TRBV19 and TRBJ1-3; tentative D call: TRBD1 (5 bases). The CDR3 has 14 amino acids. The ends were cut back, 4 bases at V and 0 bases at J, with 7 bases in the middle. CDR1 is LNHDA, CDR2 SQIVND, per germline (reference sequence). The CDR3 DNA follows: TGTGCCAGTAGTAAAGGACACTCTGGAAACACCATATATTTT. Its protein product is CASSKGHSGNTIYF. The full variable domain, with the rest looked up from reference TRBV19 and TRBJ1-3, is DGGITQSPKYLFRKEGQNVTLSCEQNLNHDAMYWYRQDPGQGLRLIYYSQIVNDFQKGDIAEGYSVSREKKESFPLTVTSAQKNPTAFYLCASSKGHSGNTIYFGEGSWLTVV.

This sequence joins TRBV27 and TRBJ1-2; D may be TRBD1 (5 bases). CDR1 MNHEY and CDR2 SMNVEV come from the germline V gene (reference sequence). There are 13 residues in the CDR3. With 3 bases removed from V and 4 bases from J, the gap between germline ends came to 9 bases. CDR3 residues: CASSLFQGYGYTF. The CDR3 DNA is TGTGCCAGCAGTTTGTTCCAGGGCTATGGCTACACCTTC.

The gene calls are TRBV30 and TRBJ1-2; D is ambiguous. Germline V CDR1 and CDR2: GTSNPN, SVGIG (reference sequence). The CDR3 is made up of 10 amino acids. Trimming pared 1 base from V and 7 bases from J, leaving 4 bases between. The CDR3 region has the DNA TGTGCCTGGAGTGGAGTTGGCTACACCTTC. Amino acid sequence: CAWSGVGYTF.

This chain uses TRBV5-1 with TRBJ2-5; D possibly corresponds to TRBD1 (5 bases). This CDR3 contains 13 residues. Germline CDR1 reads SGHRS; CDR2 reads YFSETQ. V was trimmed by 2 bases and J by 3 bases, leaving 8 bases between them. In DNA form, the CDR3 reads TGCGCCAGCAGCTTTAGGGGTGAAGAGACCCAGTACTTC. Residues: CASSFRGEETQYF.

This clone has only a few counts. CDR3 nucleotides: TGTGCCAGCAGTGAAGGCGTGTTGCCCCTCCACTTT. It yields the protein CASSEGVLPLHF. This chain connects TRBV6-1 to TRBJ1-6; no clear D gene. There are 12 residues in the CDR3. The germline V gene encodes CDR1 MNHNS and CDR2 SASEGT. Trimming removed 1 base at V and 13 bases at J, with 8 bases between.